The present entry profiles one T cell receptor (beta chain) with its context. The target antigen is unknown. Using its own MiXCR run on the 5' RACE reads, TCRdb lists one record per CDR3 protein. This repertoire shows 210,000 or so distinct CDR3 sequences, roughly 24% found once; its top ten account for around 6.3%. The CDR3 has 14 amino acids. V was clipped by 4 bases and J by 6 bases; unmatched bases: 5. The sample comes from a study of CD8 T cells in ankylosing spondylitis. General study points: Within matched ankylosing spondylitis synovial fluid, disease-linked clones were reportedly significantly enriched. Ankylosing spondylitis blood appeared to carry a characteristic TCR beta motif of several highly homologous variants. A subset of motif variants has previously been described in the synovial fluid and blood of reactive arthritis.

This TCR was recovered from a male donor with ankylosing spondylitis or in good health (not recorded which). The chain joins TRBV12-3 or TRBV12-4 to TRBJ1-5, with TRBD1 identical over 8 bases. Sequences were obtained from blood, either unsorted or a sorted T cell fraction (not recorded which). As DNA, the CDR3 is TGTGCCAGCAGTTCTGCAGGGGGCGGTCAGCCCCAGCATTTT. Its protein is CASSSAGGGQPQHF.